These 28 T cell receptor beta chains were sequenced from one sample in a study of blood T cell repertoires in COVID-19. Generated by immunoSEQ multiplex PCR, the TCRdb table keeps only in-frame clones and is missing some. Among about 140,000 clones listed, around 86% were seen once. Specimen: peripheral blood. Source of these receptors: a human donor in a cohort sampled during active COVID-19.

Concerning this clone: One end of the junction does not line up with germline, which may come from a read error. The chain has TRBV7-9 and TRBJ1-5; 10 positions agree with TRBD1. From germline, CDR1 is SEHNR and CDR2 FQNEAQ (reference sequence). The CDR3 covers 14 residues. Written as DNA, the CDR3 is TGTGCCAGCAGCCCGACAGGGGGCAATGAGCCCCAGCATTTT. This gives the protein CASSPTGGNEPQHF.

The chain carries TRBV2 and TRBJ2-7; D is possibly TRBD2 (5 bases). The CDR3 is made up of 12 amino acids. Germline V gives CDR1 SNHLY, CDR2 FYNNEI. V shed 7 bases and J shed 1 base, with 8 bases lying between them. CDR3 protein: CASTRESYEQYF. CDR3 nucleotide sequence: TGTGCCAGCACTAGGGAGTCCTACGAGCAGTACTTC.

This sequence joins TRBV6-6 and TRBJ2-2; D is uncertain. Trimming stripped 0 bases from V and 6 bases from J, with 5 bases between. The CDR3 loop spans 13 amino acids. Germline V gene sequence: CDR1 MNHNY, CDR2 SVGAGI (reference sequence). The CDR3 DNA follows: TGTGCCAGCAGTTACTCGGAGCCCGGGGAGCTGTTTTTT. Amino acid sequence: CASSYSEPGELFF.

This chain connects TRBV5-1 to TRBJ1-1; D remains ambiguous. Per germline, CDR1 SGHRS and CDR2 YFSETQ. The length of the CDR3 is 11 residues. V gave up 4 bases and J gave up 4 bases, with 5 bases separating them. CDR3 in amino acids: CASSRGTEAFF. CDR3 nucleotide sequence: TGCGCCAGCAGCCGAGGCACTGAAGCTTTCTTT.

The gene calls are TRBV6-4 and TRBJ2-1, with 10 bases aligning to TRBD2. Trimming at V came to 4 bases and at J to 7 bases, leaving 7 bases not matched to a gene. Per the germline V gene, CDR1 is MRHNA and CDR2 is SNTAGT. The CDR3 is made up of 15 amino acids. The CDR3 sequence: CASSVLAGVGNEQFF. CDR3 DNA: TGTGCCAGCAGTGTTCTAGCGGGAGTAGGAAATGAGCAGTTCTTC.

This clone was counted between two and nine times. The rearrangement uses TRBV28 and TRBJ1-1; possible D gene TRBD1, 5 bases. Trimming removed 3 bases from V and 0 bases from J, with 8 bases in between. Germline assignment: CDR1 MDHEN and CDR2 SYDVKM. The CDR3 contains 14 residues. Here the CDR3 DNA reads TGTGCCAGCAGTTTTATAGGGGTGAACACTGAAGCTTTCTTT. It translates to CASSFIGVNTEAFF.

The chain couples TRBV7-2 to TRBJ1-6; weak D call: TRBD1 (6 bases). Germline CDR1 SGHTA, CDR2 FQGNSA. The CDR3 loop spans 16 amino acids. Trimming took off 1 base at V and 7 bases at J, with 14 bases between the two ends. CDR3 amino acids: CASSLGGLRGNSPLHF. In DNA form, the CDR3 reads TGTGCCAGCAGCTTAGGTGGTCTCAGGGGCAATTCACCCCTCCACTTT.

The V call is TRBV20-1, the J call TRBJ2-7, with 10 nucleotides matching TRBD1. The V gene's germline CDR1 is DFQATT and CDR2 SNEGSKA (reference sequence). The CDR3 spans 11 residues. The CDR3 bases are TGCAGCCTGGACAGGGGGTACGAGCAGTACTTC. This codes for CSLDRGYEQYF.

Concerning this clone itself: At one boundary the junction diverges from the germline segment, which might be a read error. This chain links TRBV12-3 or TRBV12-4 with TRBJ2-7; D gene uncertain. This CDR3 region has 12 residues. DNA for the CDR3: TGTGCCAGCAGTTTAGTCGGTCTGTCGAACGTCTTC. Encoded protein: CASSLVGLSNVF.

The chain employs TRBV30 and TRBJ1-4, with D perhaps TRBD1 (5 bases). Germline V lookup: CDR1 GTSNPN, CDR2 SVGIG (reference sequence). Trimming cost V 0 bases and J 8 bases, with 16 bases left between them. The CDR3 is 15 amino acids. In DNA form, the CDR3 reads TGTGCCTGGAGTGTAATCCAAGGGGCTGGGGAAAAACTGTTTTTT. Translating it yields CAWSVIQGAGEKLFF.

As DNA, the CDR3 is TGTGCCAGCACCCTAACACAGGGGACTGAAGCTTTCTTT. As protein: CASTLTQGTEAFF. The V and J genes are TRBV3-1 (or the pseudogene TRBV3-2) and TRBJ1-1; TRBD1 matches at 7 bases. This CDR3 has 13 amino acids. V lost 7 bases and J lost 5; bases outside the gene matches: 7. The germline V gene has CDR1 LGHDT and CDR2 YNNKEL (reference sequence).

The chain uses TRBV9 and TRBJ1-4; TRBD1 is a possible D gene (6 bases). The CDR3 is made up of 17 amino acids. Per the germline V gene, CDR1 is SGDLS and CDR2 is YYNGEE. Trimming removed 2 bases at V and 0 bases at J, with 14 bases between. The CDR3 coding sequence is TGTGCCAGCAGCGTCGGGGGGGCAGGGGCAACTAATGAAAAACTGTTTTTT. The encoded protein is CASSVGGAGATNEKLFF.

This chain uses TRBV28 with TRBJ1-5, with a tentative D call TRBD1 (6 bases). With 4 bases removed from V and 1 base from J, the gap between germline ends came to 14 bases. This CDR3 has 16 residues. The germline CDR1 and CDR2 sequences are MDHEN and SYDVKM. CDR3: CASSSPRGGSNQPQHF. The DNA of the CDR3 is TGTGCCAGCAGTTCACCCAGGGGCGGGAGCAATCAGCCCCAGCATTTT.

V usage is TRBV10-3 and J usage is TRBJ1-1; 7 bases align to TRBD1. The CDR3 has 14 amino acids. Per germline, CDR1 ENHRY and CDR2 SYGVKD. V shed 4 bases, J shed 4 bases, and the junction held 6 bases outside the gene matches. The CDR3 sequence is CAISAEGAFTEAFF. In nucleotides, the CDR3 is TGTGCCATCAGTGCGGAGGGGGCGTTCACTGAAGCTTTCTTT.

CDR3 amino acids: CASSISGAGNTIYF. In DNA, the CDR3 is TGTGCCAGTAGTATCTCAGGGGCTGGAAACACCATATATTTT. The chain employs TRBV19 and TRBJ1-3; D perhaps matches TRBD1 (6 bases). V dropped 3 bases and J dropped 2 bases, with 8 bases sitting between them. Germline CDR1 LNHDA, CDR2 SQIVND (reference sequence). The CDR3 has 14 residues.

The chain carries TRBV5-8 and TRBJ2-7; 7 nucleotides line up with TRBD2. Germline V gene lookup returns CDR1 SGHTS and CDR2 YDEGEE. The CDR3 length is 14 residues. V gave up 4 bases and J gave up 2 bases; unmatched junction bases: 6. The CDR3 sequence is CASSPGRDTYEQYF. The CDR3 DNA reads as TGTGCCAGCAGCCCAGGGAGGGATACCTACGAGCAGTACTTC.

This chain links TRBV5-1 with TRBJ1-1; D unresolved. V was pared by 0 bases and J by 1 base, with 19 bases between. The CDR3 sequence is 18 residues long. Germline V lookup: CDR1 SGHRS, CDR2 YFSETQ. The CDR3 nucleotides are TGCGCCAGCAGCTTGGTACCGGTTCGAACAGATAAGAACACTGAAGCTTTCTTT. Translation: CASSLVPVRTDKNTEAFF.

The chain is built from TRBV5-1 and TRBJ2-7, with 11 bases lining up with TRBD2. The germline V gene has CDR1 SGHRS and CDR2 YFSETQ. V shed 1 base and J 11 bases; nucleotides not matched to a gene: 14. The CDR3 has 16 residues. CDR3 sequence reads: CASSLTGTSGLRREYF. For the CDR3, the DNA is TGCGCCAGCAGCTTGACCGGGACTAGCGGACTACGACGTGAGTACTTC.

The chain joins TRBV19 to TRBJ1-5, with TRBD1 matching over 9 bases. The CDR3 contains 15 residues. With V trimmed by 6 bases and J by 2 bases, 5 bases remained unmatched. From germline, CDR1 is LNHDA and CDR2 SQIVND (reference sequence). The CDR3, as DNA: TGTGCCAGTAGCCCGGACAGGGGAGGCAATCAGCCCCAGCATTTT. Translating gives CASSPDRGGNQPQHF.

The J gene is TRBJ2-2, the V gene TRBV7-9; D is perhaps TRBD2 (5 bases). Between the trimmed V and J ends, which lost 5 bases and 1 base, there was a span of 8 bases. The CDR3 has 14 residues. CDR1 is SEHNR, CDR2 FQNEAQ, per germline (reference sequence). The DNA of the CDR3 is TGTGCCAGCAGCCCGGACTTGAACACCGGGGAGCTGTTTTTT. Translation gives CASSPDLNTGELFF.

Only one count was recorded for this clone. The sample contains more than one DNA sequence encoding this CDR3. This chain uses TRBV5-6 with TRBJ2-7; no definite D call. The CDR3 has 11 residues. The germline CDR1 and CDR2 sequences are SGHDT and YYEEEE. V lost 3 bases, J lost 2 bases, and 3 bases lay in between. The CDR3 coding sequence is TGTGCCAGCAGCTCCACCTACGAGCAGTACTTC. Its protein is CASSSTYEQYF.

This sequence joins TRBV7-9 and TRBJ2-7; TRBD1 aligns across 11 bases. V lost 4 bases to trimming and J lost 6 bases; unmatched junction nucleotides: 11. CDR3 length: 16 residues. CDR1 is SEHNR, CDR2 FQNEAQ, per germline (reference sequence). CDR3 nucleotide sequence: TGTGCCAGCAGCTCCCGGACAGGGGGCGGTTTTAGCGAGCAGTACTTC. As protein: CASSSRTGGGFSEQYF.

The chain joins TRBV27 to TRBJ1-5; tentatively, D is TRBD1 (6 bases). This CDR3 has 16 residues. Germline loops: CDR1 MNHEY, CDR2 SMNVEV (reference sequence). The V end lost 1 base, the J end lost 7 bases, and 17 bases lay between the germline ends. CDR3 protein: CASSLWGQSRGQPQHF. The CDR3 coding sequence is TGTGCCAGCAGTTTATGGGGGCAGAGCCGCGGGCAGCCCCAGCATTTT.

This clone was detected once. J is TRBJ2-3 and V is TRBV7-3, with TRBD1 identical over 7 bases. In germline, CDR1 is SGHTA, CDR2 FQGTGA. V lost 0 bases, J lost 4 bases, and 4 bases stayed unmatched. This CDR3 has 15 amino acids. This CDR3 is CASSLTSTGADTQYF. The CDR3 DNA reads as TGTGCCAGCAGCTTAACCTCTACAGGGGCAGATACGCAGTATTTT.

J is TRBJ2-5 and V is TRBV7-2; a possible D gene is TRBD2 (5 bases). Trimming pared 3 bases from V and 5 bases from J, leaving 10 bases between. The germline CDR1 and CDR2 sequences are SGHTA and FQGNSA. The CDR3 spans 13 residues. The CDR3 protein is CASSFQGSETQYF. CDR3 in DNA: TGTGCCAGCAGCTTTCAAGGGAGCGAGACCCAGTACTTC.

The genes are TRBV29-1 and TRBJ2-3; a weak D match, TRBD2 (6 bases). The CDR3 spans 15 residues. The V end was cut by 7 bases, the J end by 0 bases, with 17 bases between. Germline CDR1 reads SQVTM; CDR2 reads ANQGSEA. CDR3: CSGSAAGSSTDTQYF. The CDR3 nucleotides are TGCAGCGGGTCGGCAGCGGGTTCTAGCACAGATACGCAGTATTTT.

V is TRBV5-5 and J is TRBJ1-2, with 8 bases identical to TRBD1. The V and J ends lost 3 bases and 3 bases, in that order; junction bases with no gene match: 7. This CDR3 comprises 15 residues. Germline CDR1 is SGHKS and CDR2 is YYEKEE (reference sequence). CDR3 loop: CASSSIDRGDYGYTF. DNA of the CDR3: TGTGCCAGCAGCTCAATCGACAGGGGTGACTATGGCTACACCTTC.

V and J are TRBV2 and TRBJ1-5; 12 nucleotides line up with TRBD1. Germline CDR1 is SNHLY and CDR2 is FYNNEI. V lost 6 bases, J lost 4 bases, and 13 bases stayed unmatched. CDR3 length: 18 residues. The CDR3, as DNA: TGTGCCAGCAGCGACCGGGACAGGGGGCTAAGGGGAAATCAGCCCCAGCATTTT. Protein: CASSDRDRGLRGNQPQHF.